The rows below give T cell receptor beta chains drawn from one sample of a study of T cells in Graves' hyperthyroidism and ophthalmopathy. Using its own MiXCR run on the multiplex PCR reads, TCRdb lists one record per CDR3 protein. The repertoire holds around 600,000 distinct CDR3 sequences, with roughly 14% as singletons. Input material: blood. The receptors shown here come from a woman aged 45-65 years with Graves' ophthalmopathy. The CDR3 runs from the conserved cysteine through the conserved F or W. A D gene is named only where the DNA matches it firmly. Clone size is shown for a subset of rows, as once, few, many or a class of expanded clone.

>-|-|TRBJ2-3|TRBV5-1
CASSLAVTTDTQYF
TGCGCCAGCAGCTTGGCGGTCACCACAGATACGCAGTATTTT
>few|-|TRBJ2-1|TRBV6-2/TRBV6-3
CASSYSQEINEQFF
TGTGCCAGCAGTTATTCCCAGGAGATAAATGAGCAGTTCTTC
>few|-|TRBJ2-1|TRBV9
CASSVDPLRQYNEQFF
TGTGCCAGCAGCGTAGATCCCCTCCGCCAGTACAATGAGCAGTTCTTC
>many|-|TRBJ2-6|TRBV11-2
CASSPYGGANVLTF
TGTGCCAGCAGCCCCTATGGTGGGGCCAACGTCCTGACTTTC
>few|TRBD1|TRBJ1-4|TRBV5-1
CASSLRQGGGYEKLFF
TGCGCCAGCAGCCTAAGACAGGGGGGCGGTTATGAAAAACTGTTTTTT
>-|-|TRBJ2-1|TRBV15
CATSRVGQPLEQFF
TGTGCCACCAGCAGAGTAGGACAGCCCCTTGAGCAGTTCTTC
>-|TRBD1|TRBJ1-2|TRBV6-2/TRBV6-3
CASNSRQGSNYGYTF
TGTGCCAGCAACTCAAGACAGGGGAGTAACTATGGCTACACCTTC
>many|TRBD1|TRBJ2-7|TRBV5-1
CASSLVSGQNYEQYF
TGCGCCAGCAGCTTGGTCTCGGGACAGAACTACGAGCAGTACTTC
>few|TRBD1|TRBJ2-1|TRBV29-1
CSVVRDRLSSYNEQFF
TGCAGCGTTGTTCGGGACAGGCTAAGCTCCTACAATGAGCAGTTCTTC
>-|-|TRBJ1-1|TRBV7-9
CASSLVDDRGRAFF
TGTGCCAGCAGCTTAGTTGACGATCGGGGGCGGGCTTTCTTT
>-|-|TRBJ1-3|TRBV5-1
CASSPVAGSGNTIYF
TGCGCCAGCAGCCCTGTCGCGGGCTCTGGAAACACCATATATTTT
>many|-|TRBJ1-1|TRBV7-2
CASSSSEGPGSNTEAFF
TGTGCCAGCAGCTCCTCAGAGGGGCCGGGCTCGAACACTGAAGCTTTCTTT
>many|TRBD2|TRBJ2-6|TRBV18
CASSPASGSSGANVLTF
TGTGCCAGCTCACCAGCTAGCGGGAGTTCTGGGGCCAACGTCCTGACTTTC
>-|-|TRBJ2-3|TRBV7-9
CASSLTGSLTDTQYF
TGTGCCAGCAGCTTAACCGGCAGTCTCACAGATACGCAGTATTTT
>-|TRBD1|TRBJ2-7|TRBV5-1
CASRGGQGGYHEQYF
TGCGCCAGCAGGGGGGGACAGGGGGGGTACCACGAGCAGTACTTC
>many|-|TRBJ1-2|TRBV6-1
CASRRRQSGYTF
TGTGCCAGCAGACGTCGACAGTCTGGCTACACCTTC
>many|-|TRBJ2-5|TRBV7-2
CASSLSLAQTQETQYF
TGTGCCAGCAGCTTAAGCCTAGCGCAGACCCAAGAGACCCAGTACTTC
>few|-|TRBJ2-2|TRBV6-2/TRBV6-3
CASSYRTPSTGELFF
TGTGCCAGCAGTTACCGGACCCCTAGTACCGGGGAGCTGTTTTTT
>-|-|TRBJ2-3|TRBV4-1
CASSQDSAGTDTQYF
TGCGCCAGCAGCCAAGATTCTGCCGGCACAGATACGCAGTATTTT
>few|TRBD1|TRBJ2-7|TRBV6-1
CASTTGTAVGEQYF
TGTGCCAGCACCACCGGGACAGCCGTTGGCGAGCAGTACTTC
>-|-|TRBJ2-2|TRBV9
CASSVSGSNTGELFF
TGTGCCAGCAGCGTTAGCGGATCTAACACCGGGGAGCTGTTTTTT
>many|TRBD1|TRBJ1-1|TRBV5-5
CASSKTGQTMNTEAFF
TGTGCCAGCAGCAAAACGGGACAGACCATGAACACTGAAGCTTTCTTT
>few|-|TRBJ2-7|TRBV18
CASSPRLGSPLDEQYF
TGTGCCAGCTCACCACGTTTAGGTAGCCCCCTGGACGAGCAGTACTTC
>many|TRBD1|TRBJ2-5|TRBV30
CAWARDRQETQYF
TGTGCCTGGGCCCGGGACAGACAAGAGACCCAGTACTTC
>many|-|TRBJ1-2|TRBV6-5
CASSYSTANYGYTF
TGTGCCAGCAGTTACTCGACAGCTAACTATGGCTACACCTTC
>many|TRBD2|TRBJ2-7|TRBV2
CASSGLARTYEQYF
TGTGCCAGCAGTGGACTAGCGAGGACCTACGAGCAGTACTTC
>few|-|TRBJ1-1|TRBV19
CASSIGVGIMNTEAFF
TGTGCCAGTAGTATAGGGGTAGGCATAATGAACACTGAAGCTTTCTTT
>few|-|TRBJ2-3|TRBV10-3
CAAGEWTRRPDTQYF
TGTGCCGCAGGGGAGTGGACAAGACGTCCAGATACGCAGTATTTT
>-|-|TRBJ1-2|TRBV2
CASSEPFDTYSYGYTF
TGTGCCAGCAGTGAACCTTTCGACACCTACTCTTATGGCTACACCTTC
>many|TRBD2|TRBJ2-1|TRBV27
CASSLFGLARRYNEQFF
TGTGCCAGCAGTTTATTCGGACTAGCCAGAAGGTACAATGAGCAGTTCTTC
>-|TRBD2|TRBJ2-1|TRBV15
CATSRRQSGSSNEQFF
TGTGCCACCAGCAGACGACAGAGCGGGAGCAGCAATGAGCAGTTCTTC
>many|TRBD1|TRBJ1-3|TRBV2
CASSGGTASGNTIYF
TGTGCCAGCAGTGGCGGGACAGCCTCTGGAAACACCATATATTTT
>few|-|TRBJ1-4|TRBV14
CASSLRDGGAANEKLFF
TGTGCCAGCAGCCTCCGGGACGGAGGAGCAGCTAATGAAAAACTGTTTTTT
>-|TRBD1|TRBJ2-1|TRBV5-5
CASSLAPGQSYNEQFF
TGTGCCAGCAGCTTGGCCCCGGGACAGTCCTACAATGAGCAGTTCTTC
>many|TRBD2|TRBJ2-5|TRBV27
CASSFLAGGRETQYF
TGTGCCAGCAGTTTTCTCGCGGGAGGGCGAGAGACCCAGTACTTC
>few|TRBD2|TRBJ2-3|TRBV6-2/TRBV6-3
CASNRAGLDTQYF
TGTGCCAGCAATAGAGCGGGATTGGATACGCAGTATTTT
>once|-|TRBJ1-6|TRBV7-2
CASSTKKSPLHF
TGTGCCAGCAGCACAAAAAAGTCACCCCTCCACTTT
>many|-|TRBJ2-1|TRBV19
CASSIRGPTNEQFF
TGTGCCAGTAGTATTAGAGGGCCAACAAATGAGCAGTTCTTC
>few|TRBD1|TRBJ1-4|TRBV7-6
CASSSRQGRGEKLFF
TGTGCCAGCAGCTCCCGACAGGGGAGGGGCGAAAAACTGTTTTTT
>many|TRBD2|TRBJ2-7|TRBV2
CASSSGLAGVMGEQYF
TGTGCCAGCAGCTCGGGACTAGCGGGAGTTATGGGCGAGCAGTACTTC
>many|TRBD2|TRBJ2-1|TRBV28
CASREAGGGGYNEQFF
TGTGCCAGCAGGGAAGCGGGAGGGGGGGGCTACAATGAGCAGTTCTTC